Listed below are T cell receptor beta chains from one sample, sequenced in a study of blood T cell repertoires in COVID-19. Profiled with immunoSEQ multiplex PCR; TCRdb holds only in-frame clones, not every one. The repertoire includes around 150,000 clones, roughly 93% of them detected once, and 3.5% to 5% sits in the top ten. The sequenced material came from peripheral blood. The receptors derive from a woman aged 45-59 years with acute or convalescent COVID-19. The CDR3 runs from the conserved cysteine through the conserved F or W. Fields, in order: CDR3 length, J gene, V gene, CDR3 protein.

14,TRBJ1-1,TRBV2,CASTPGLGNTEAFF
14,TRBJ2-7,TRBV6-2/TRBV6-3,CASSYSGLSREQYF
15,TRBJ1-2,TRBV19,CASSIDRGDRYGYTF
15,TRBJ2-2,TRBV18,CATQNVDTGIGELFF
13,TRBJ2-7,TRBV12-3/TRBV12-4,CASRTGPQGEQYF
13,TRBJ2-1,TRBV7-9,CASSLLTGSGQFF
15,TRBJ2-1,TRBV4-3,CASSDGTQPYNEQFF
12,TRBJ2-2,TRBV2,CASMGGTGELFF
15,TRBJ2-7,TRBV10-1,CASSRTTGGGTEQYF
17,TRBJ2-5,TRBV7-2,CASSLQPAGGQKETQYF
14,TRBJ1-1,TRBV2,CASSEEQAGVALSF
14,TRBJ1-1,TRBV7-9,CASSPVQGDTEAFF
16,TRBJ1-5,TRBV5-6,CASTSLRYRDDRPQHF
15,TRBJ2-3,TRBV6-5,CASSPQAARTDTQYF
15,TRBJ1-2,TRBV5-4,CASRWTGQSHYGYTF
15,TRBJ1-2,TRBV5-4,CASSAPGQGDYGYTF
13,TRBJ1-1,TRBV6-5,CASSYAGNTEAFF
14,TRBJ2-7,TRBV18,CASSPSDGAHEQYF
17,TRBJ2-7,TRBV5-1,CASSPFGGQGTYYEQYF
15,TRBJ1-2,TRBV6-5,CASSFQGLQFGGYTF
13,TRBJ1-1,TRBV5-6,CASSLDRGTAAFF
14,TRBJ1-1,TRBV18,CASSLTQGADEAFF
18,TRBJ1-3,TRBV3-1/TRBV3-2,CASSQGNGGSRYQGTIYF
15,TRBJ2-7,TRBV7-2,CASSLSGQGYDEQYF
18,TRBJ1-5,TRBV19,CASSTQTGMGYSNQPQHF
14,TRBJ1-2,TRBV6-5,CASSPRTGGYGYTF
13,TRBJ1-1,TRBV10-3,CAISASTNTEAFF
19,TRBJ2-1,TRBV7-2,CASSLVSLRSTSGYNEQFF
13,TRBJ2-3,TRBV6-1,CASSEARGDTQYF
18,TRBJ2-3,TRBV27,CASSLGTSGGRLTDTQYF
15,TRBJ2-7,TRBV6-5,CASSYRDRGLYEQYF
15,TRBJ1-1,TRBV28,CASSFRAVGGSEAFF
15,TRBJ1-5,TRBV2,CASSVEGDSNQPQHF
14,TRBJ1-2,TRBV27,CASRGQGGNYGYTF
12,TRBJ1-1,TRBV12-3/TRBV12-4,CASSLNRVEAFF
13,TRBJ1-2,TRBV2,CASSEEAYYGYTF
16,TRBJ1-3,TRBV30,CAWSRKGARSGNTIYF
15,TRBJ2-1,TRBV4-3,CASSRGTGASNEQFF
15,TRBJ1-4,TRBV20-1,CSASFRGSTNEKLFF
12,TRBJ1-1,TRBV6-1,CASSEVGREAFF
15,TRBJ1-1,TRBV5-1,CASSPTGGQNTEAFF
14,TRBJ1-1,TRBV6-1,CASSDEGGNTEAFF
18,TRBJ1-1,TRBV7-9,CASSLRPGVQGSNTEAFF
14,TRBJ2-6,TRBV19,CASEGARGANVLTF
16,TRBJ2-7,TRBV28,CASSPRTGTGSYEQYF
12,TRBJ2-1,TRBV6-5,CASRGGVGEQFF
15,TRBJ1-1,TRBV5-4,CASSLAQGANTEAFF